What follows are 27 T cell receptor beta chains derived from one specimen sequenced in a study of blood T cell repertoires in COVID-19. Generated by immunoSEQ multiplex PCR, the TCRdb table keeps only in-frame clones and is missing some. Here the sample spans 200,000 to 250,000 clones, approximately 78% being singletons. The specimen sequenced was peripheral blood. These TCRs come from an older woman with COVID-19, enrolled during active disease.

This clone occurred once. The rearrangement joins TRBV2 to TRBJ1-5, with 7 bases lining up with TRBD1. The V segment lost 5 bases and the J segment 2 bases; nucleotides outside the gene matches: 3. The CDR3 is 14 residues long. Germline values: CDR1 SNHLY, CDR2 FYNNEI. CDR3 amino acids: CASSMQGGNQPQHF. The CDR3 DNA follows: TGTGCCAGCAGTATGCAGGGGGGCAATCAGCCCCAGCATTTT.

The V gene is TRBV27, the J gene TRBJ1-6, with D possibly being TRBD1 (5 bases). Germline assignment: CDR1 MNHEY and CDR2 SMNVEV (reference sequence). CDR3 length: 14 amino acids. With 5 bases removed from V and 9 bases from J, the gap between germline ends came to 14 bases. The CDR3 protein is CASSRDGGSSPLHF. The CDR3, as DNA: TGTGCCAGCAGTCGGGACGGGGGGTCTTCACCCCTCCACTTT.

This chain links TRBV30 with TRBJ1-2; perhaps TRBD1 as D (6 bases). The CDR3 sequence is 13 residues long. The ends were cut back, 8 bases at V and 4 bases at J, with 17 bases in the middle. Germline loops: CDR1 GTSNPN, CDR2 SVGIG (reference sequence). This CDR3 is CAREGDPAYGYTF. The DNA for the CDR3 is TGTGCCCGCGAGGGGGATCCGGCCTATGGCTACACCTTC.

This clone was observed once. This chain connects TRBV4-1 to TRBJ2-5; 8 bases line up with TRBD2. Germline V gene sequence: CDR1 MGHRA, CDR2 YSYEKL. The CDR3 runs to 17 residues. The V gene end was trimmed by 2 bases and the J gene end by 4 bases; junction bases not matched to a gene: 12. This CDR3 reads CASSQSAEGLGGETQYF. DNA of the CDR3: TGCGCCAGCAGCCAATCTGCCGAGGGACTAGGTGGAGAGACCCAGTACTTC.

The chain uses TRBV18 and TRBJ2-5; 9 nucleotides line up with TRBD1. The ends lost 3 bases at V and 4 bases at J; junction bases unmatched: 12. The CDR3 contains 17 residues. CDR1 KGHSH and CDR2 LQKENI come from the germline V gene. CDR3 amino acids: CASSPTPGQGLGETQYF. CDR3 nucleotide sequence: TGTGCCAGCTCACCGACCCCGGGACAGGGATTGGGAGAGACCCAGTACTTC.

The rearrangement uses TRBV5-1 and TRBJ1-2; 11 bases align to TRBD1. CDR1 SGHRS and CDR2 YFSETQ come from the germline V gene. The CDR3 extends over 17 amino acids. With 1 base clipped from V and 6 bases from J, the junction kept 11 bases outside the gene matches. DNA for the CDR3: TGCGCCAGCAGCTTGTTCCCCCCCGGACAGGGGGCGGATGGCTACACCTTC. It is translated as CASSLFPPGQGADGYTF.

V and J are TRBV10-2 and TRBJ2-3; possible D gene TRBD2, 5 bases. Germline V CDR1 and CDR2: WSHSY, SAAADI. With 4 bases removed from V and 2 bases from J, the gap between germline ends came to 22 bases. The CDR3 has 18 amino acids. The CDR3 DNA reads TGCGCCAGCAGTGGTGACTTTAGAAGCGGAAGGTTCACAGATACGCAGTATTTT. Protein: CASSGDFRSGRFTDTQYF.

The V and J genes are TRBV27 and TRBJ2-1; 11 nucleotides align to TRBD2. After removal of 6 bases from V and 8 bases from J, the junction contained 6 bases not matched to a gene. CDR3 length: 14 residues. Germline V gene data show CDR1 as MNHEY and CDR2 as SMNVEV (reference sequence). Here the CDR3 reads CASRDSGRAYEQFF. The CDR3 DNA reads TGTGCCAGCAGGGATAGCGGGAGGGCCTATGAGCAGTTCTTC.

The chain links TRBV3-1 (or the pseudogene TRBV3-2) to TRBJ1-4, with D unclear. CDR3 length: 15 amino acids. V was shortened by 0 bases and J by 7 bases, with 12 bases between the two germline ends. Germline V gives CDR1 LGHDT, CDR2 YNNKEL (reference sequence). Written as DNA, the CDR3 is TGTGCCAGCAGCCAAGATTCCCGGGCGGGTGAAAAACTGTTTTTT. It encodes CASSQDSRAGEKLFF.

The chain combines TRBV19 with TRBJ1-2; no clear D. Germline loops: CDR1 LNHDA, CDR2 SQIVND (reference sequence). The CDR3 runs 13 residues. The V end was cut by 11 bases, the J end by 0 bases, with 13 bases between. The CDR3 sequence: CAPTQTSNYGYTF. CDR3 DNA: TGTGCCCCGACGCAGACATCTAACTATGGCTACACCTTC.

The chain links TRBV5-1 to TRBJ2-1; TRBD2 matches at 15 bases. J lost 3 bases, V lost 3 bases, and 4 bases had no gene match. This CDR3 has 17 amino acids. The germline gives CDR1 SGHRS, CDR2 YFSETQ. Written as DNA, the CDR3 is TGCGCCAGCAGCTCCGGGACTAGCGGGAGGTTCTACAATGAGCAGTTCTTC. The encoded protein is CASSSGTSGRFYNEQFF.

The CDR3 region is CASSLDWGQGRETQYF. CDR3 coding DNA: TGTGCCAGCAGCTTAGATTGGGGACAGGGCCGAGAGACCCAGTACTTC. The V and J genes are TRBV7-2 and TRBJ2-5; TRBD1 matches 9 bases. The CDR3 spans 16 residues. CDR1 and CDR2 from the germline V gene are SGHTA and FQGNSA. V shed 1 base and J 4 bases; nucleotides not matched to a gene: 7.

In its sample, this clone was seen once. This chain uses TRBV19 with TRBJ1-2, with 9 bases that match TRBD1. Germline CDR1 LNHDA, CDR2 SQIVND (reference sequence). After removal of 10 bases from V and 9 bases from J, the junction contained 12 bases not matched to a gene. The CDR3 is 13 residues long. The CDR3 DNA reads TGTGCCACCAGACCGGGACAGGGAGGGAGCTACACCTTC. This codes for CATRPGQGGSYTF.

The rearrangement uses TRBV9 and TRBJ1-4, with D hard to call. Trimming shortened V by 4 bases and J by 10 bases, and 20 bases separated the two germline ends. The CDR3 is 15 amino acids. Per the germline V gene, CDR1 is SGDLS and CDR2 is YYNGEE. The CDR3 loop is CASSPDGPPGGKLFF. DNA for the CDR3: TGTGCCAGCAGCCCCGATGGGCCGCCTGGAGGAAAACTGTTTTTT.

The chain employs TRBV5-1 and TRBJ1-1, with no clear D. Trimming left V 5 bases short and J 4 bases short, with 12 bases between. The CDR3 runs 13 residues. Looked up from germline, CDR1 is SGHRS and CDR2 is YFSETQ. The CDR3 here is CASRVEGATEAFF. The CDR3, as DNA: TGCGCCAGCAGAGTTGAGGGTGCCACTGAAGCTTTCTTT.

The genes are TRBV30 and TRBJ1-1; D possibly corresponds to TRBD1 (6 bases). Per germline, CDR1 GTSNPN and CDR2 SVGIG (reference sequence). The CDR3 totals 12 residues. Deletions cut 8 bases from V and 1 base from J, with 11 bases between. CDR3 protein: CAGGQANTEAFF. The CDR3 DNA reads TGTGCCGGGGGACAAGCGAACACTGAAGCTTTCTTT.

CDR3 loop: CASTPGTYIGEQYF. CDR3 in DNA: TGTGCCAGCACCCCGGGAACATATATCGGCGAGCAGTACTTC. The J gene is TRBJ2-7, the V gene TRBV6-5; tentative D call: TRBD2 (5 bases). V was trimmed by 7 bases and J by 6 bases, leaving 19 bases between them. The CDR3 covers 14 residues. Germline V gene sequence: CDR1 MNHEY, CDR2 SVGAGI.

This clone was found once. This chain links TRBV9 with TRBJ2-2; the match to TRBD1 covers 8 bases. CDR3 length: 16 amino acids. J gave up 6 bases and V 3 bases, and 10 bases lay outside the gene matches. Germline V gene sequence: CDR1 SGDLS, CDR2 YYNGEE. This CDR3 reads CASSGPGGGVSGELFF. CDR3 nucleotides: TGTGCCAGCAGCGGACCAGGGGGCGGTGTTTCCGGGGAGCTGTTTTTT. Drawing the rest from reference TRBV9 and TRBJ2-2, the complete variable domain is DSGVTQTPKHLITATGQRVTLRCSPRSGDLSVYWYQQSLDQGLQFLIQYYNGEERAKGNILERFSAQQFPDLHSELNLSSLELGDSALYFCASSGPGGGVSGELFFGEGSRLTVL.

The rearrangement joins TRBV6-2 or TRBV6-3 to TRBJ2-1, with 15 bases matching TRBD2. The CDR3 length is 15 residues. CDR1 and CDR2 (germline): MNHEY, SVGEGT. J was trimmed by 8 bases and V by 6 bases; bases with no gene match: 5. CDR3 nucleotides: TGTGCCAGCAGACCTGGACTAGCGGGAGGGTATGAGCAGTTCTTC. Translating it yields CASRPGLAGGYEQFF.

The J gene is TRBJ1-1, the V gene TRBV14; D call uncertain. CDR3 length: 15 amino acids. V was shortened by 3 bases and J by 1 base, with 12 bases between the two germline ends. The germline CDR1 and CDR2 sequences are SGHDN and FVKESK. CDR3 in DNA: TGTGCCAGCAGCCAGGCGGGGAGCAAGAACACTGAAGCTTTCTTT. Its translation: CASSQAGSKNTEAFF.

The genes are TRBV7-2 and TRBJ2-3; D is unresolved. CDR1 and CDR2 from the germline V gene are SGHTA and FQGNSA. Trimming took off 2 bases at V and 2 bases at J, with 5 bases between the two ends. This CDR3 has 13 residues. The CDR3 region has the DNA TGTGCCAGCAGCTTACGAGACACAGATACGCAGTATTTT. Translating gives CASSLRDTDTQYF. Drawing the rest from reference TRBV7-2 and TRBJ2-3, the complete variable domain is GAGVSQSPSNKVTEKGKDVELRCDPISGHTALYWYRQSLGQGLEFLIYFQGNSAPDKSGLPSDRFSAERTGGSVSTLTIQRTQQEDSAVYLCASSLRDTDTQYFGPGTRLTVL.

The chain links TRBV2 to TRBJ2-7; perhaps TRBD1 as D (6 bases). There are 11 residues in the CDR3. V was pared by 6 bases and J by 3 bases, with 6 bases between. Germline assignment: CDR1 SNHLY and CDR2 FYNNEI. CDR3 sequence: CASRDSYEQYF. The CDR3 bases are TGTGCCAGCAGGGACAGCTACGAGCAGTACTTC.

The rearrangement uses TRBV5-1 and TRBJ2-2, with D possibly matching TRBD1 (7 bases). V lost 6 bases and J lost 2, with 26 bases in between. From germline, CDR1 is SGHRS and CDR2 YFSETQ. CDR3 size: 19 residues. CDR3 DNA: TGCGCCAGCATCAAGGAGGGACAGTCCCTCCTGACAAACACCGGGGAGCTGTTTTTT. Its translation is CASIKEGQSLLTNTGELFF.

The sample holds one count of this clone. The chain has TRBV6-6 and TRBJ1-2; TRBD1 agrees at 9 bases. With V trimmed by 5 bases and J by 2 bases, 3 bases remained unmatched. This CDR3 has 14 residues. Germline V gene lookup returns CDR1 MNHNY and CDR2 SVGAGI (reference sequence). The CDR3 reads CASSVGTGNYGYTF. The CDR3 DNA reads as TGTGCCAGCAGTGTCGGGACAGGGAACTATGGCTACACCTTC.

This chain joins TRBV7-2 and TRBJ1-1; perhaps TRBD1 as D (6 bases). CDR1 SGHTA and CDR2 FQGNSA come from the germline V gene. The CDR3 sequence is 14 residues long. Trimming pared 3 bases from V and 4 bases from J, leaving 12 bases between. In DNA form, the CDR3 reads TGTGCCAGCAGCTTCCGAGGGGGAATCACTGAAGCTTTCTTT. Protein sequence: CASSFRGGITEAFF.

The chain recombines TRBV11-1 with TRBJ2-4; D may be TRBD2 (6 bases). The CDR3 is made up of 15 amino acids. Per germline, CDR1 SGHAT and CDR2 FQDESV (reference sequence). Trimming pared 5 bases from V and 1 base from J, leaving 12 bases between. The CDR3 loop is CASSLGAGAKNIQYF. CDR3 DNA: TGTGCCAGCAGCCTTGGGGCGGGGGCCAAAAACATTCAGTACTTC. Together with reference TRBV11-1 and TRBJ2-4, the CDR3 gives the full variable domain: EAEVAQSPRYKITEKSQAVAFWCDPISGHATLYWYRQILGQGPELLVQFQDESVVDDSQLPKDRFSAERLKGVDSTLKIQPAELGDSAMYLCASSLGAGAKNIQYFGAGTRLSVL.

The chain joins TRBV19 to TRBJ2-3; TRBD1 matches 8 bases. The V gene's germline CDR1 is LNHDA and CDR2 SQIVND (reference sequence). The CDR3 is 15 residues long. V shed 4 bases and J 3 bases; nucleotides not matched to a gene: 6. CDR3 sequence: CASSTRDRYTDTQYF. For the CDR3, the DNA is TGTGCCAGTAGTACCCGGGACAGGTATACAGATACGCAGTATTTT.